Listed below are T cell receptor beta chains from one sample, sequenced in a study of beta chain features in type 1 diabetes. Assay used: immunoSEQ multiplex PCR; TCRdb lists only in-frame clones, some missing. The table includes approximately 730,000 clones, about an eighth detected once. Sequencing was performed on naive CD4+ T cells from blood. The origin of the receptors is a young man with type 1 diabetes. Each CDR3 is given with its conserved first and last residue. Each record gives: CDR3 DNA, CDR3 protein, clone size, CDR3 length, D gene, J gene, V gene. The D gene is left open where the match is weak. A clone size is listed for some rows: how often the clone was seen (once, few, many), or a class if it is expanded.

CDR3 DNA: TGTGCCAGCAGCTTAGAGGGGGCGCGGCCCCTTTCACCCCTCCACTTT; CDR3 protein: CASSLEGARPLSPLHF; clone size: .; CDR3 length: 16; D gene: TRBD1; J gene: TRBJ1-6; V gene: TRBV13
CDR3 DNA: TGTGCCAGCAGCTTCCATTCTGGGCCCTACGAGCAGTACTTC; CDR3 protein: CASSFHSGPYEQYF; clone size: few; CDR3 length: 14; D gene: .; J gene: TRBJ2-7; V gene: TRBV7-9
CDR3 DNA: TGTGCCTGGACCCTTGGAGGGGATGGCAATCAGCCCCAGCATTTT; CDR3 protein: CAWTLGGDGNQPQHF; clone size: .; CDR3 length: 15; D gene: .; J gene: TRBJ1-5; V gene: TRBV30
CDR3 DNA: TGTGCCAGCCCCTTGGGGGGCTTCTATGGCTACACCTTC; CDR3 protein: CASPLGGFYGYTF; clone size: .; CDR3 length: 13; D gene: .; J gene: TRBJ1-2; V gene: TRBV2
CDR3 DNA: TGTGCCAGCAGCCCGAAGGCTGGGGGTGAGACCCAGTACTTC; CDR3 protein: CASSPKAGGETQYF; clone size: .; CDR3 length: 14; D gene: .; J gene: TRBJ2-5; V gene: TRBV13
CDR3 DNA: TGCGCCAGCAGCTCCCGACTAGTTCCCTCAGATACGCAGTATTTT; CDR3 protein: CASSSRLVPSDTQYF; clone size: once; CDR3 length: 15; D gene: .; J gene: TRBJ2-3; V gene: TRBV5-1
CDR3 DNA: TGTGCCAGTAGTGACGGGACGATGAATCAGCCCCAGCATTTT; CDR3 protein: CASSDGTMNQPQHF; clone size: few; CDR3 length: 14; D gene: .; J gene: TRBJ1-5; V gene: TRBV19
CDR3 DNA: TGTGCCAGCAGCTCGCCTGCCGGGACAGGGTGGGCCGGGGAGCTGTTTTTT; CDR3 protein: CASSSPAGTGWAGELFF; clone size: .; CDR3 length: 17; D gene: TRBD1; J gene: TRBJ2-2; V gene: TRBV7-9
CDR3 DNA: TGTGCCAGCAGTTTATCGGGCGAGCAGTACTTC; CDR3 protein: CASSLSGEQYF; clone size: .; CDR3 length: 11; D gene: .; J gene: TRBJ2-7; V gene: TRBV28
CDR3 DNA: TGTGCCAGCAGCTTACCGAGCCGGAACGAGCAGTTCTTC; CDR3 protein: CASSLPSRNEQFF; clone size: .; CDR3 length: 13; D gene: .; J gene: TRBJ2-1; V gene: TRBV7-2
CDR3 DNA: TGTGCCAGTAGTAACGGTATGGCTAGCGATCAAGAGACCCAGTACTTC; CDR3 protein: CASSNGMASDQETQYF; clone size: few; CDR3 length: 16; D gene: .; J gene: TRBJ2-5; V gene: TRBV19
CDR3 DNA: TGTGCCAGCTCCCCTTCACTGCAGGGGGGTACGAACACTGAAGCTTTCTTT; CDR3 protein: CASSPSLQGGTNTEAFF; clone size: .; CDR3 length: 17; D gene: TRBD1; J gene: TRBJ1-1; V gene: TRBV18
CDR3 DNA: TGTGCCAGCAGCTATGACAGGGTTAAGAACAATGAGCAGTTCTTC; CDR3 protein: CASSYDRVKNNEQFF; clone size: .; CDR3 length: 15; D gene: TRBD1; J gene: TRBJ2-1; V gene: TRBV6-1
CDR3 DNA: TGTGCCAGCAGAACCGGATCCCCAATTAGGGGCTACACCTTC; CDR3 protein: CASRTGSPIRGYTF; clone size: .; CDR3 length: 14; D gene: .; J gene: TRBJ1-2; V gene: TRBV2
CDR3 DNA: TGTGCCAGTAGTATATACAGAAACATTCAGTACTTC; CDR3 protein: CASSIYRNIQYF; clone size: .; CDR3 length: 12; D gene: .; J gene: TRBJ2-4; V gene: TRBV19
CDR3 DNA: TGTGCCAGCTCACCAGGGACAGATTATGGCTACACCTTC; CDR3 protein: CASSPGTDYGYTF; clone size: few; CDR3 length: 13; D gene: TRBD1; J gene: TRBJ1-2; V gene: TRBV18
CDR3 DNA: TGTGCCAGCTCACCACGAGAAGGGTTTAACAATGAGCAGTTCTTC; CDR3 protein: CASSPREGFNNEQFF; clone size: few; CDR3 length: 15; D gene: .; J gene: TRBJ2-1; V gene: TRBV18
CDR3 DNA: TGTGCCAGCAGTAACAGGGGTGGCTACACCTTC; CDR3 protein: CASSNRGGYTF; clone size: few; CDR3 length: 11; D gene: TRBD1; J gene: TRBJ1-2; V gene: TRBV6-5
CDR3 DNA: TGTGCCAGCAGCCTAACTAGCGGGGGGATCGGTGAGCAGTTCTTC; CDR3 protein: CASSLTSGGIGEQFF; clone size: .; CDR3 length: 15; D gene: TRBD2; J gene: TRBJ2-1; V gene: TRBV7-3
CDR3 DNA: TGTGCCAGCAGCTTAGCCCCCCAGGGGGCTGGGGAGCAGTACTTC; CDR3 protein: CASSLAPQGAGEQYF; clone size: few; CDR3 length: 15; D gene: TRBD1; J gene: TRBJ2-7; V gene: TRBV7-6
CDR3 DNA: TGTGCCAGCAGCCGCGAGGGGTCGGCCACTGAAGCTTTCTTT; CDR3 protein: CASSREGSATEAFF; clone size: .; CDR3 length: 14; D gene: .; J gene: TRBJ1-1; V gene: TRBV6-6
CDR3 DNA: TGTGCCAGCAGTGAATGGGGCTCCTCGAATAGCAATCAGCCCCAGCATTTT; CDR3 protein: CASSEWGSSNSNQPQHF; clone size: few; CDR3 length: 17; D gene: .; J gene: TRBJ1-5; V gene: TRBV25-1
CDR3 DNA: TGTGCCAGGACCGTGACATACGGTAACTATGGCTACACCTTC; CDR3 protein: CARTVTYGNYGYTF; clone size: .; CDR3 length: 14; D gene: .; J gene: TRBJ1-2; V gene: TRBV2
CDR3 DNA: TGTGCCAGTAGCCCCGGAGGAACAGATACGCAGTATTTT; CDR3 protein: CASSPGGTDTQYF; clone size: few; CDR3 length: 13; D gene: .; J gene: TRBJ2-3; V gene: TRBV19
CDR3 DNA: TGTGCCAGCACCGAAATGTCTGAAGCTTTCTTT; CDR3 protein: CASTEMSEAFF; clone size: .; CDR3 length: 11; D gene: .; J gene: TRBJ1-1; V gene: TRBV25-1